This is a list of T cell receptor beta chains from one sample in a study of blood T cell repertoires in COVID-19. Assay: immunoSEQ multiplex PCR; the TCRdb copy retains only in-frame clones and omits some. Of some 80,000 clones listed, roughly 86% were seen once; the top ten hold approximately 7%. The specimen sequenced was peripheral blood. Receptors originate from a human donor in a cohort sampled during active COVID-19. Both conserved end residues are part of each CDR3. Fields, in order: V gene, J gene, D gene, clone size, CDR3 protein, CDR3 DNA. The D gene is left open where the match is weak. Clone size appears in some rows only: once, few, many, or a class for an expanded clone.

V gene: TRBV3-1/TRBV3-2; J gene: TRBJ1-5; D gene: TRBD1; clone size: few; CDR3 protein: CASSQAQGARQPQHF; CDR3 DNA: TGTGCCAGCAGCCAAGCCCAGGGGGCTAGACAGCCCCAGCATTTT
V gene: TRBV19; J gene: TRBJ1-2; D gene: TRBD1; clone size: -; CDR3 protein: CASSILGQGTFLLNYGYTF; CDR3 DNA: TGTGCCAGTAGTATCCTAGGACAGGGCACCTTCCTTCTTAACTATGGCTACACCTTC
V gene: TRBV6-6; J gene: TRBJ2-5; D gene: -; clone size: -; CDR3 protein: CASSYSSRQETQYF; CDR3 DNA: TGTGCCAGCAGTTACTCTTCCAGACAAGAGACCCAGTACTTC
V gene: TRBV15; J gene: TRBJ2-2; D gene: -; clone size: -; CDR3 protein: CATSRDASGWNTGELFF; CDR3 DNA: TGTGCCACCAGCAGAGACGCCTCGGGTTGGAACACCGGGGAGCTGTTTTTT
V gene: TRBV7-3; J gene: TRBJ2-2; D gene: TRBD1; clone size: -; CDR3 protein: CASSRQGESTNTGELFF; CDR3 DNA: TGTGCCAGCAGCCGCCAGGGGGAGAGTACTAACACCGGGGAGCTGTTTTTT
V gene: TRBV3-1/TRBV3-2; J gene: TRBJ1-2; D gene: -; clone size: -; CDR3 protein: CASSQVLKANYGYTF; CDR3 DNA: TGTGCCAGCAGCCAAGTCCTGAAAGCAAACTATGGCTACACCTTC
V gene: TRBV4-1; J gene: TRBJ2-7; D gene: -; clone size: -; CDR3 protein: CASSPPTGSSYEQYF; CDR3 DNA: TGCGCCAGCAGCCCGCCCACGGGAAGCTCCTACGAGCAGTACTTC
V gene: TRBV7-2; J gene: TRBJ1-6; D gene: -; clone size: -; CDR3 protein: CASSPPQGKLRNSPLHF; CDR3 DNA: TGTGCCAGCAGTCCCCCACAGGGAAAACTAAGAAATTCACCCCTCCACTTT
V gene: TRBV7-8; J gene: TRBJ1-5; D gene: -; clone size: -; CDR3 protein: CASSLFSGQPQHF; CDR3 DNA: TGTGCCAGCAGCCTCTTCTCGGGTCAGCCCCAGCATTTT
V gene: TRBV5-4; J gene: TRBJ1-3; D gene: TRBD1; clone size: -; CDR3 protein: CASSSGQANSGNTIYF; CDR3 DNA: TGTGCCAGCAGCTCCGGACAGGCCAACTCTGGAAACACCATATATTTT
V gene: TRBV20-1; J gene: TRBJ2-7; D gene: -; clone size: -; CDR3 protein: CSARESGEQYF; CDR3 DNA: TGCAGTGCCCGGGAATCTGGCGAGCAGTACTTC
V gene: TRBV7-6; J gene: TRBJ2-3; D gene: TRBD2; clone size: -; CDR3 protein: CASRLAGGPTDTQYF; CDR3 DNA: TGTGCCAGCAGACTAGCGGGGGGGCCAACAGATACGCAGTATTTT
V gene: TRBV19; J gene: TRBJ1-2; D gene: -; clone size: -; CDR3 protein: CASTSSNYGYTF; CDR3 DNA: TGTGCCAGTACCTCGAGTAACTATGGCTACACCTTC
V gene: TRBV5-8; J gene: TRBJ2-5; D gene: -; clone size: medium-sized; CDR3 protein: CASSLGGDFQETQYF; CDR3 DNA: TGTGCCAGCAGCTTGGGGGGGGACTTCCAAGAGACCCAGTACTTC
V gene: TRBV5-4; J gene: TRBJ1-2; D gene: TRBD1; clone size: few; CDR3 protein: CASSLDRGLYGYTF; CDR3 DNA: TGTGCCAGCAGCCTGGACAGGGGCCTCTATGGCTACACCTTC
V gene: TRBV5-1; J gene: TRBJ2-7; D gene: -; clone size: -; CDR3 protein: CASSLAGDSSYEQYF; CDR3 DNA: TGCGCCAGCAGCTTGGCCGGTGACAGCTCCTACGAGCAGTACTTC
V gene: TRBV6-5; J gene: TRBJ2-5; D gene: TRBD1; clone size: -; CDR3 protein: CARKHTGGPQETQYF; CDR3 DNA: TGTGCCAGGAAGCATACAGGGGGCCCCCAAGAGACCCAGTACTTC
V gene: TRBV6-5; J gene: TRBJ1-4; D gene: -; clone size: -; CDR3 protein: CASWVSRGEKLFF; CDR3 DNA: TGTGCCAGCTGGGTCTCAAGGGGTGAAAAACTGTTTTTT
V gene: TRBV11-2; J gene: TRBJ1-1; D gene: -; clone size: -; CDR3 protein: CASSPLGQGNTEAFF; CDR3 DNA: TGTGCCAGCAGCCCCCTGGGGCAGGGGAACACTGAAGCTTTCTTT
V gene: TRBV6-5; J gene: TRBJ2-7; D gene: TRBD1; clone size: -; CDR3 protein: CASKGQGPYEQYF; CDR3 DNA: TGTGCCAGCAAAGGACAGGGGCCCTACGAGCAGTACTTC
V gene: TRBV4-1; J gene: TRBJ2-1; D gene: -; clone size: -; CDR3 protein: CASSQNPTLRGVADEQFF; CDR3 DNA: TGCGCCAGCAGCCAAAACCCCACCCTCCGCGGGGTCGCCGATGAGCAGTTCTTC
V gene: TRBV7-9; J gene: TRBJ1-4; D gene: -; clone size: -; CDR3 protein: CASSLTGVGEKLFF; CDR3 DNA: TGTGCCAGCAGCTTAACGGGGGTCGGTGAAAAACTGTTTTTT
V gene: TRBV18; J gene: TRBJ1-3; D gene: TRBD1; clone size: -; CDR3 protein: CASSPTGDGNTIYF; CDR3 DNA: TGTGCCAGCTCACCCACAGGGGATGGAAACACCATATATTTT
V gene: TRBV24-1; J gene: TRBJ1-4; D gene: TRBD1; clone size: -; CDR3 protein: CATTTGGFEKLFF; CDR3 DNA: TGTGCCACCACCACAGGGGGCTTTGAAAAACTGTTTTTT
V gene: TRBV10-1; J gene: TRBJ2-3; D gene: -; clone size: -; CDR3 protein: CASSEVVAPDTQYF; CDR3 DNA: TGCGCCAGCAGTGAAGTGGTAGCTCCAGATACGCAGTATTTT
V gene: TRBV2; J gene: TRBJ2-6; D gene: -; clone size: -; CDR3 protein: CASSALVASGANVLTF; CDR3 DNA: TGTGCCAGCAGTGCCCTCGTAGCCTCTGGGGCCAACGTCCTGACTTTC
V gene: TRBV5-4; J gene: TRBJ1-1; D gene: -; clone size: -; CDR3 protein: CASSPGTLNTEAFF; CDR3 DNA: TGTGCCAGCAGTCCCGGGACTTTGAACACTGAAGCTTTCTTT
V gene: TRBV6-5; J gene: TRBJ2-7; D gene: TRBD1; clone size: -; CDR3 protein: CASSITGGYEQYF; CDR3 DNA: TGTGCCAGCAGTATCACAGGGGGCTACGAGCAGTACTTC
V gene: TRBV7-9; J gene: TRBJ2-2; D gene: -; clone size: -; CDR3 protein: CASSARQSYTGELFF; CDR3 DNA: TGTGCCAGCAGCGCGCGACAGAGCTACACCGGGGAGCTGTTTTTT
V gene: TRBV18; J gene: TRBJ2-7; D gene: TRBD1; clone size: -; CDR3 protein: CASSPRDRAYEQYF; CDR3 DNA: TGTGCCAGCTCACCGCGGGACAGGGCCTACGAGCAGTACTTC
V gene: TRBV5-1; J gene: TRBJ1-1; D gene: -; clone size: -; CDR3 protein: CASSRQNTEAFF; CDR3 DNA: TGCGCCAGCAGTCGACAGAACACTGAAGCTTTCTTT
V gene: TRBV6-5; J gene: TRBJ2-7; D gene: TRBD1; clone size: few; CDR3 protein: CASNRQGNSYEQYF; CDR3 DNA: TGTGCCAGCAACAGACAGGGCAACTCCTACGAGCAGTACTTC